The next 9 T cell receptor beta chains were all read from a single sample in a study of shared clonotypes between healthy human individuals. Libraries were prepared by immunoSEQ multiplex PCR; TCRdb keeps only in-frame clonotypes and omits some of them. Here the sample spans approximately 2,200,000 clones, more than 85% being singletons. Naive CD8 populations comprised CD45RO-negative cells positively selected for CCR7, excluding terminally differentiated effector memory CD45RA+ cells. Sequencing was done on a sample of naive CD8+ T cells from PBMCs. The receptors come from a man aged 18 to 29 in good health. Some clones in this sample may be carry-over from other donors' samples.

In regard to this clone: Other DNA sequences of this sample code for an identical CDR3. The chain links TRBV6-5 to TRBJ1-2; perhaps TRBD1 as D (5 bases). Germline loops: CDR1 MNHEY, CDR2 SVGAGI. The length of the CDR3 is 13 residues. The V and J ends lost 0 bases and 7 bases respectively, with 9 bases between them. The CDR3 nucleotides are TGTGCCAGCAGTTACTCTGGGGGAAGTGGCTACACCTTC. Protein: CASSYSGGSGYTF.

The chain recombines TRBV7-9 with TRBJ1-1; 10 bases are a match to TRBD1. V lost 1 base, J lost 5 bases, and 7 bases stayed unmatched. CDR3 size: 16 residues. CDR1 is SEHNR, CDR2 FQNEAQ, per germline (reference sequence). CDR3 protein: CASSLGRQGAGTEAFF. The DNA of the CDR3 is TGTGCCAGCAGCTTAGGGCGACAGGGGGCTGGTACTGAAGCTTTCTTT.

This clone was counted a single time. The chain is built from TRBV7-6 and TRBJ2-7; 7 bases align to TRBD1. The CDR3 extends over 15 amino acids. Germline CDR1 SGHVS, CDR2 FNYEAQ. The V gene end was trimmed by 5 bases and the J gene end by 0 bases; junction bases not matched to a gene: 7. The CDR3 nucleotides are TGTGCCAGCAGCCCAAAACAGGGGACCTCCTACGAGCAGTACTTC. This gives the protein CASSPKQGTSYEQYF.

The V and J genes are TRBV4-1 and TRBJ2-1; 7 bases are a match to TRBD1. The CDR3 is made up of 15 amino acids. V shed 5 bases, J shed 1 base, and the junction held 5 bases outside the gene matches. Per the germline V gene, CDR1 is MGHRA and CDR2 is YSYEKL. CDR3 DNA: TGCGCCAGCAGCGGTGACAGGGTATCCTACAATGAGCAGTTCTTC. Protein product: CASSGDRVSYNEQFF.

This chain joins TRBV6-5 and TRBJ2-7; 9 bases are shared with TRBD2. Germline V gene data show CDR1 as MNHEY and CDR2 as SVGAGI. V was clipped by 6 bases and J by 3 bases; unmatched bases: 9. The CDR3 is 15 residues long. The CDR3 sequence: CASSLAGSQLYEQYF. CDR3 DNA sequence: TGTGCCAGCAGCCTAGCGGGAAGCCAGCTCTACGAGCAGTACTTC.

This clone was counted between two and nine times. The chain joins TRBV9 to TRBJ1-1; D is possibly TRBD1 (6 bases). Germline CDR1 and CDR2: SGDLS and YYNGEE. The V gene lost 3 bases and the J gene lost 1 base, with 13 bases spanning the gap. The length of the CDR3 is 15 residues. DNA of the CDR3: TGTGCCAGCAGCGCCTTCGGAGGGGGGAACACTGAAGCTTTCTTT. It encodes CASSAFGGGNTEAFF.

The chain carries TRBV27 and TRBJ2-2; 8 positions agree with TRBD2. The germline V gene has CDR1 MNHEY and CDR2 SMNVEV (reference sequence). The CDR3 covers 15 residues. V was clipped by 2 bases and J by 13 bases; unmatched bases: 12. The CDR3 DNA is TGTGCCAGCAGTTTAGCAGCGGGAGCCCCTTTGAGGCTGTTTTTT. It encodes CASSLAAGAPLRLFF.

The chain combines TRBV9 with TRBJ1-1, with unresolved D. V dropped 4 bases and J dropped 8 bases, with 12 bases sitting between them. The CDR3 sequence is 12 residues long. CDR1 and CDR2 from the germline V gene are SGDLS and YYNGEE. CDR3 protein: CASSKHPGEAFF. CDR3 DNA: TGTGCCAGCAGCAAACACCCTGGGGAAGCTTTCTTT.

J is TRBJ2-7 and V is TRBV29-1; TRBD2 matches 11 bases. With V trimmed by 8 bases and J by 1 base, 10 bases remained unmatched. The germline V gene has CDR1 SQVTM and CDR2 ANQGSEA. CDR3 size: 15 residues. The CDR3 bases are TGCAGCACCCTCGGGGGGACTAGCGGTTCCTACGAGCAGTACTTC. It encodes CSTLGGTSGSYEQYF.